A single sample gave rise to the 9 T cell receptor beta chains below, sequenced in a study of PD-1 blockade in mismatch repair-deficient tumors. Some clones are missing from TCRdb's copy, which holds only in-frame ones; the method was immunoSEQ multiplex PCR. The data show roughly 120,000 clones, with about 88% seen just once and approximately 12% held by the top ten. The sequences come from peripheral blood, collected just over 70 weeks after starting pembrolizumab. The receptors shown here come from an adult with mismatch repair-deficient cancer.

The genes are TRBV28 and TRBJ1-1, with 7 bases aligning to TRBD1. The CDR3 is made up of 15 amino acids. With 5 bases clipped from V and 4 bases from J, the junction kept 10 bases outside the gene matches. CDR1 MDHEN and CDR2 SYDVKM come from the germline V gene. DNA of the CDR3: TGTGCCAGCAGTCCCATCGACAGGGTAGCCACTGAAGCTTTCTTT. This encodes CASSPIDRVATEAFF.

Worth noting for this clone: Other DNA sequences in the sample encode the same CDR3. The chain recombines TRBV5-4 with TRBJ2-7; D is uncertain. Trimming cost V 1 base and J 3 bases, with 2 bases left between them. There are 11 residues in the CDR3. Germline V lookup: CDR1 SGHNT, CDR2 YYREEE (reference sequence). The CDR3: CASSLYYEQYF. In DNA form, the CDR3 reads TGTGCCAGCAGCTTGTACTACGAGCAGTACTTC.

V is TRBV2 and J is TRBJ2-2; tentatively, D is TRBD2 (6 bases). The V and J ends lost 11 bases and 0 bases respectively, with 19 bases between them. The CDR3 extends over 16 amino acids. Germline CDR1 is SNHLY and CDR2 is FYNNEI. The DNA of the CDR3 is TGTGCCCTGTCGGGCGATAGCGGTTCGAACACCGGGGAGCTGTTTTTT. Its translation: CALSGDSGSNTGELFF. Complete variable domain (other parts from reference TRBV2 and TRBJ2-2): EPEVTQTPSHQVTQMGQEVILRCVPISNHLYFYWYRQILGQKVEFLVSFYNNEISEKSEIFDDQFSVERPDGSNFTLKIRSTKLEDSAMYFCALSGDSGSNTGELFFGEGSRLTVL.

This sequence joins TRBV27 and TRBJ2-7; 10 bases map to TRBD2. The V gene end was trimmed by 0 bases and the J gene end by 2 bases; junction bases not matched to a gene: 4. Germline values: CDR1 MNHEY, CDR2 SMNVEV (reference sequence). The CDR3 has 16 residues. The CDR3 nucleotides are TGTGCCAGCAGTTTATCGTGGACTAGCGGCCCCTACGAGCAGTACTTC. The encoded protein is CASSLSWTSGPYEQYF.

The CDR3 DNA is TGTGCCAGCAGCGTCGCGGGACCCACCTACGAGCAGTACTTC. The encoded protein is CASSVAGPTYEQYF. V gene TRBV9 combines with J gene TRBJ2-7, with D perhaps matching TRBD2 (6 bases). The V gene's germline CDR1 is SGDLS and CDR2 YYNGEE. Trimming took off 2 bases at V and 2 bases at J, with 11 bases between the two ends. The CDR3 totals 14 residues.

The chain recombines TRBV5-6 with TRBJ2-7, with D unresolved. Germline V gene lookup returns CDR1 SGHDT and CDR2 YYEEEE. The CDR3 length is 15 residues. V was trimmed by 3 bases and J by 4 bases, leaving 17 bases between them. The CDR3, as DNA: TGTGCCAGCAGCTCCGGACCGTCTTTACTATACGAGCAGTACTTC. Its protein is CASSSGPSLLYEQYF. The full variable domain, its missing parts supplied by reference TRBV5-6 and TRBJ2-7, is DAGVTQSPTHLIKTRGQQVTLRCSPKSGHDTVSWYQQALGQGPQFIFQYYEEEERQRGNFPDRFSGHQFPNYSSELNVNALLLGDSALYLCASSSGPSLLYEQYFGPGTRLTVT.

The rearrangement joins TRBV6-5 to TRBJ2-7, with 12 bases identical to TRBD2. With V trimmed by 6 bases and J by 7 bases, 1 base remained unmatched. The germline V gene has CDR1 MNHEY and CDR2 SVGAGI. The CDR3 is 12 amino acids. DNA of the CDR3: TGTGCCAGCAGGCTAGCGGGGGGGGAGCAGTACTTC. Encoded protein: CASRLAGGEQYF.

The chain joins TRBV10-3 to TRBJ1-4; the match to TRBD1 covers 8 bases. This CDR3 contains 17 residues. Germline CDR1 and CDR2: ENHRY and SYGVKD. The V segment lost 4 bases and the J segment 3 bases; nucleotides outside the gene matches: 10. CDR3 amino acids: CAISVGQGRIPNEKLFF. CDR3 DNA: TGTGCCATCAGTGTTGGACAGGGCCGGATACCTAATGAAAAACTGTTTTTT.

The V call is TRBV11-2, the J call TRBJ1-4; possibly TRBD1 for D (6 bases). The CDR3 has 20 amino acids. In germline, CDR1 is SGHAT, CDR2 FQNNGV. Trimming cost V 0 bases and J 0 bases, with 20 bases left between them. CDR3 loop: CASSLDWSSGVSATNEKLFF. The CDR3 DNA reads TGTGCCAGCAGCTTAGATTGGTCCTCAGGGGTCTCTGCAACTAATGAAAAACTGTTTTTT.